The 13 T cell receptor beta chains listed next were all sequenced from one sample in a study of siplizumab effects on memory and regulatory T cells. Generated by immunoSEQ multiplex PCR, the TCRdb table keeps only in-frame clones and is missing some. The sample contains 6,500 to 8,500 clones, around 72% of which appear only once. Sequencing used effector memory CD8+ T cells sorted from blood. Documented subset: unstimulated CD8+ effector memory T cells. Receptors were obtained from a human donor in good health.

Comment on this clone: At one end the junction does not follow the germline gene, possibly because of a read error. The rearrangement links TRBV7-7 to TRBJ2-1, with 12 bases that match TRBD2. Germline assignment: CDR1 SSHAT and CDR2 FNYEAQ (reference sequence). The CDR3 is 16 residues long. The CDR3 DNA sequence: TGTGCTAGCAGTCCGACTAGCGGGAGAAGAAAGAATGAGCAGTTCTTC. This translates into CASSPTSGRRKNEQFF.

J is TRBJ2-6 and V is TRBV11-3; no definite D call. The length of the CDR3 is 15 residues. Germline CDR1 is SGHNT and CDR2 is YENEEA. The ends were cut back, 1 base at V and 0 bases at J, with 4 bases in the middle. CDR3 sequence: CASSLAGSGANVLTF. Written as DNA, the CDR3 is TGTGCCAGCAGCTTAGCGGGCTCTGGGGCCAACGTCCTGACTTTC.

This clone showed up just a few times. This chain links TRBV5-1 with TRBJ2-2, with 12 bases matching TRBD1. The V gene end was trimmed by 4 bases and the J gene end by 4 bases; junction bases not matched to a gene: 5. This CDR3 spans 16 amino acids. Per germline, CDR1 SGHRS and CDR2 YFSETQ. The CDR3 sequence: CASSPGQGAITGELFF. The DNA of the CDR3 is TGCGCCAGCAGCCCGGGACAGGGGGCGATCACCGGGGAGCTGTTTTTT. Supplemented by reference TRBV5-1 and TRBJ2-2, the full variable domain reads KAGVTQTPRYLIKTRGQQVTLSCSPISGHRSVSWYQQTPGQGLQFLFEYFSETQRNKGNFPGRFSGRQFSNSRSEMNVSTLELGDSALYLCASSPGQGAITGELFFGEGSRLTVL.

The chain employs TRBV29-1 and TRBJ2-7; no definite D call. The CDR3 is 13 amino acids. Trimming pared 1 base from V and 2 bases from J, leaving 9 bases between. Germline CDR1 SQVTM, CDR2 ANQGSEA. The CDR3 bases are TGCAGCGTTGAAGGTGCCAGACCCTACGAGCAGTACTTC. This gives the protein CSVEGARPYEQYF.

The chain carries TRBV4-3 and TRBJ2-5; perhaps TRBD2 as D (5 bases). The V end lost 0 bases, the J end lost 5 bases, and 25 bases lay between the germline ends. This CDR3 has 19 amino acids. Germline CDR1 is LGHNA and CDR2 is YSLEER. In DNA, the CDR3 is TGCGCCAGCAGCCAAGAAGGGTCGGGAAGGATGACGAGTAGGGAGACCCAGTACTTC. Translated, it gives CASSQEGSGRMTSRETQYF.

The V call is TRBV10-1, the J call TRBJ2-3; a weak D match, TRBD2 (6 bases). The CDR3 is made up of 13 amino acids. CDR1 WNHNN and CDR2 SYGVQD come from the germline V gene (reference sequence). V dropped 5 bases and J dropped 7 bases, with 13 bases sitting between them. The CDR3 DNA follows: TGCGCCAGCAGTCCCGGGACTTTCAATACGCAGTATTTT. Its translation: CASSPGTFNTQYF.

The rearrangement joins TRBV6-4 to TRBJ2-1; 7 nucleotides match TRBD2. The length of the CDR3 is 16 residues. The V and J ends lost 0 bases and 5 bases, in that order; junction bases with no gene match: 7. The germline gives CDR1 MRHNA, CDR2 SNTAGT. The CDR3 DNA is TGTGCCAGCAGTGACTCGGCGGGAGAGGGCCACAATGAGCAGTTCTTC. Amino acid sequence: CASSDSAGEGHNEQFF.

The V gene is TRBV27, the J gene TRBJ2-3; TRBD2 matches at 8 bases. CDR1 and CDR2 from the germline V gene are MNHEY and SMNVEV (reference sequence). The CDR3 is made up of 15 amino acids. V shed 6 bases, J shed 5 bases, and the junction held 10 bases outside the gene matches. This CDR3 reads CASRKREFGGDTQYF. The CDR3 nucleotides read TGTGCCAGCAGAAAGCGGGAGTTTGGTGGAGATACGCAGTATTTT.

The chain has TRBV30 and TRBJ2-5; D may be TRBD1 (6 bases). Germline V gene data show CDR1 as GTSNPN and CDR2 as SVGIG (reference sequence). The V end lost 4 bases, the J end lost 8 bases, and 20 bases lay between the germline ends. The CDR3 is 14 residues long. The CDR3 DNA is TGTGCCTGGACTCAGGGGCCCTTAGGAGGAACCCAGTACTTC. Translation: CAWTQGPLGGTQYF.

The CDR3 loop reads CASSIRGSYNYGYTF. DNA of the CDR3: TGTGCCAGCAGCATCAGGGGGTCCTACAACTATGGCTACACCTTC. The rearrangement joins TRBV7-9 to TRBJ1-2, with 7 bases identical to TRBD1. Germline V gene data show CDR1 as SEHNR and CDR2 as FQNEAQ (reference sequence). This CDR3 has 15 amino acids. V shed 5 bases and J 2 bases; nucleotides not matched to a gene: 8. Using reference TRBV7-9 and TRBJ1-2 for the parts outside the CDR3, the full variable domain is DTGVSQNPRHKITKRGQNVTFRCDPISEHNRLYWYRQTLGQGPEFLTYFQNEAQLEKSRLLSDRFSAERPKGSFSTLEIQRTEQGDSAMYLCASSIRGSYNYGYTFGSGTRLTVV.

This chain joins TRBV6-1 and TRBJ2-1; D is unclear. Germline assignment: CDR1 MNHNS and CDR2 SASEGT. V shed 2 bases and J shed 7 bases, with 12 bases lying between them. The length of the CDR3 is 14 residues. As DNA, the CDR3 is TGTGCCAGCAGTGAACTTGGCTCGACAAATGAGCAGTTCTTC. Residues: CASSELGSTNEQFF.

This chain connects TRBV10-1 to TRBJ2-1; the D is unclear. The CDR3 runs 14 residues. Trimming removed 5 bases at V and 7 bases at J, with 15 bases between. Germline CDR1 is WNHNN and CDR2 is SYGVQD (reference sequence). CDR3 DNA sequence: TGCGCCAGCAGTCGGACCAGAGCACAAAATGAGCAGTTCTTC. As protein: CASSRTRAQNEQFF.

This sequence joins TRBV27 and TRBJ2-2; 13 nucleotides agree with TRBD2. CDR1 and CDR2 from the germline V gene are MNHEY and SMNVEV (reference sequence). Trimming removed 5 bases from V and 4 bases from J; junction bases left unmatched: 4. This CDR3 contains 16 residues. For the CDR3, the DNA is TGTGCCAGCAGTATTGGGACTAGCGGGACCACCGGGGAGCTGTTTTTT. Translation gives CASSIGTSGTTGELFF.